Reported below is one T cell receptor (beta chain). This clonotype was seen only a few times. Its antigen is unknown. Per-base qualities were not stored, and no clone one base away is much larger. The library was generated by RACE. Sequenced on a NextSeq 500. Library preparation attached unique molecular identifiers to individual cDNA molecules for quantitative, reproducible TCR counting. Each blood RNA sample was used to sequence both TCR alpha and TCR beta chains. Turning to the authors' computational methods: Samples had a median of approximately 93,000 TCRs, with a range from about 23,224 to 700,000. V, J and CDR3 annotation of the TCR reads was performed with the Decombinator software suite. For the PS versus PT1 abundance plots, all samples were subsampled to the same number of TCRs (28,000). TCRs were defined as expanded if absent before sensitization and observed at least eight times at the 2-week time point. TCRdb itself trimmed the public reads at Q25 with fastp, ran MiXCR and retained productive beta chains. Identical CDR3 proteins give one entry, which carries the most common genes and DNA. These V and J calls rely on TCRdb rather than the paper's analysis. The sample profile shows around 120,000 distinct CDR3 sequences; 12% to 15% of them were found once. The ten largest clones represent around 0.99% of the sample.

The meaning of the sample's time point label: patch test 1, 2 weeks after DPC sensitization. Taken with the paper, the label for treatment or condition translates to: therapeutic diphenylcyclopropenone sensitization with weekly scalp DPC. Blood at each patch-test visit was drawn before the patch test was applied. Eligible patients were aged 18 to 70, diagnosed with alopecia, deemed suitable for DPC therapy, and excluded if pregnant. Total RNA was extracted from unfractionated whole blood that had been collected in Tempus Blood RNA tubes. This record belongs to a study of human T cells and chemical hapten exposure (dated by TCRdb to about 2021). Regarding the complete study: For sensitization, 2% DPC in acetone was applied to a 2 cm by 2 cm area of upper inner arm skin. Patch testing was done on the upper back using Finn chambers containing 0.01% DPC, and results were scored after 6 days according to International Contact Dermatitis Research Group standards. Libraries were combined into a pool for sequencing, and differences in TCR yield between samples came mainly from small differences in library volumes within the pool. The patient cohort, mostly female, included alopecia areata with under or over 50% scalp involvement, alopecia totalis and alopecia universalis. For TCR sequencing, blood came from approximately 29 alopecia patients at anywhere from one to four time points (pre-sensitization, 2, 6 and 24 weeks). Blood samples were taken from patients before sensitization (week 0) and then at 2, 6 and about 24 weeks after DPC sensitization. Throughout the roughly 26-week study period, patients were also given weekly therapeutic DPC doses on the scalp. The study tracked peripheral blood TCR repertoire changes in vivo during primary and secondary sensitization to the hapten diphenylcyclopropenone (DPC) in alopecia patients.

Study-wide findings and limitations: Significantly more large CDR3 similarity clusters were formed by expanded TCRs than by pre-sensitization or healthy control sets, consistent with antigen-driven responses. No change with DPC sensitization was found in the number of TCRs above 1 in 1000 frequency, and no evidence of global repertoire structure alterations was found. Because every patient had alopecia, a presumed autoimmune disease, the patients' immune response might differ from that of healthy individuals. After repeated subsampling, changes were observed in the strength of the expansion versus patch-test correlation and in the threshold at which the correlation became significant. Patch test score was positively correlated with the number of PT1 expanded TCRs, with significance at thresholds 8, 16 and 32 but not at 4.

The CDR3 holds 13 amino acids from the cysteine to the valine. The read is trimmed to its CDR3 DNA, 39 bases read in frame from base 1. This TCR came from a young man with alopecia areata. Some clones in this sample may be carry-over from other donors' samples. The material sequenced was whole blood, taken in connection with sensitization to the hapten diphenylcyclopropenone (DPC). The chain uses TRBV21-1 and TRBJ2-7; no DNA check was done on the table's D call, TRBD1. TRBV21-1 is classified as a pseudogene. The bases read TGTGCCAGCAGACAGGGGGTGGCCCACGAGCAGTACGTC. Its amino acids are CASRQGVAHEQYV.